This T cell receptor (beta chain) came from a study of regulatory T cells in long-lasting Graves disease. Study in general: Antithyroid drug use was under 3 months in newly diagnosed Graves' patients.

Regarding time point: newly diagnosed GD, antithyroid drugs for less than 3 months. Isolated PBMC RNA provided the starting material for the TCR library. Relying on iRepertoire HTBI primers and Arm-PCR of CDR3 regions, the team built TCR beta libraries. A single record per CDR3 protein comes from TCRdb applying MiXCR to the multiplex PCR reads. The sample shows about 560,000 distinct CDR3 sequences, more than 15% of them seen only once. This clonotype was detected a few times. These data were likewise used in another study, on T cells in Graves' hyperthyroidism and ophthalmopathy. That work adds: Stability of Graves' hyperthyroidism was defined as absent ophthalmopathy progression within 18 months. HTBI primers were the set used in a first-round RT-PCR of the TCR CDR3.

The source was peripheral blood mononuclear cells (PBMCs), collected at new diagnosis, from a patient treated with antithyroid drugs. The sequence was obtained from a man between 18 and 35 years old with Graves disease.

The CDR3 DNA sequence: TGTGCCAGCAGCTTAGCGGACAGGGCAAGGGATGAGCAGTTCTTC. Residues: CASSLADRARDEQFF. This rearrangement joins TRBV7-6 to TRBJ2-1; 8 positions agree with TRBD1. This CDR3 spans 15 amino acids. V gave up 0 bases and J gave up 8 bases; unmatched junction bases: 6. Germline V CDR1 and CDR2: SGHVS, FNYEAQ.